These 19 T cell receptor beta chains were all obtained from the same sample, sequenced in a study of blood T cell repertoires in COVID-19 (dated by TCRdb to the early 2020s). The method behind the library was the immunoSEQ multiplex PCR assay. TCRdb re-hosts the immuneACCESS table, in-frame sequences only. Its copies lack some clones; in the studies checked, an unresolved V gene accounts for under half of them, and the cause for the rest is not known. This sample holds 100,000 to 150,000 clones; 88% were observed only once. The biggest ten clones account for approximately 1.4% of the sample. Sample: peripheral blood. Source of these receptors: a human donor in a cohort sampled during active COVID-19.

The V call is TRBV27, the J call TRBJ2-3, with TRBD2 matching over 10 bases. The germline CDR1 and CDR2 sequences are MNHEY and SMNVEV (reference sequence). With 3 bases clipped from V and 0 bases from J, the junction kept 12 bases outside the gene matches. CDR3 size: 19 residues. This CDR3 reads CASSFHGLAGDLSTDTQYF. The CDR3 DNA is TGTGCCAGCAGTTTCCACGGGCTAGCGGGAGATCTAAGCACAGATACGCAGTATTTT.

This clone was recorded only once. The CDR3 loop is CASSITGTTEQYF. CDR3 in DNA: TGTGCCAGCAGTATAACAGGGACCACCGAGCAGTACTTC. The rearrangement joins TRBV27 to TRBJ2-7, with D perhaps matching TRBD1 (6 bases). CDR1 and CDR2 (germline): MNHEY, SMNVEV (reference sequence). This CDR3 contains 13 residues. V dropped 5 bases and J dropped 6 bases, with 14 bases sitting between them.

Comment on this clone: Compared with germline, one end of the junction differs, possibly owing to a read error. The chain joins TRBV6-5 to TRBJ2-7; possibly TRBD1 for D (6 bases). The CDR3 has 14 amino acids. The germline CDR1 and CDR2 sequences are MNHEY and SVGAGI. CDR3 protein: CASSYSGDSYEQYF. The CDR3 DNA reads as TGTGCCAGCAGCTACTCAGGGGACTCCTACGAGCAGTACTTC.

The rearrangement links TRBV5-6 to TRBJ2-3; D gene unclear. The CDR3 has 12 residues. Germline CDR1 reads SGHDT; CDR2 reads YYEEEE. The germline V and J ends were trimmed by 0 bases and 6 bases, with 5 bases remaining between them. CDR3 residues: CASSLGLDTQYF. DNA for the CDR3: TGTGCCAGCAGCTTGGGACTTGATACGCAGTATTTT.

This chain uses TRBV5-6 with TRBJ1-3; perhaps TRBD1 as D (5 bases). V lost 0 bases and J lost 0, with 10 bases in between. CDR3 size: 16 residues. Germline loops: CDR1 SGHDT, CDR2 YYEEEE. CDR3 coding DNA: TGTGCCAGCAGCTTGGTACAGGCACGCTCTGGAAACACCATATATTTT. Amino acids: CASSLVQARSGNTIYF. Combining the CDR3 with reference TRBV5-6 and TRBJ1-3 gives the whole variable domain DAGVTQSPTHLIKTRGQQVTLRCSPKSGHDTVSWYQQALGQGPQFIFQYYEEEERQRGNFPDRFSGHQFPNYSSELNVNALLLGDSALYLCASSLVQARSGNTIYFGEGSWLTVV.

V is TRBV7-9 and J is TRBJ2-7; no clear D. V was shortened by 2 bases and J by 6 bases, with 17 bases between the two germline ends. The germline V gene has CDR1 SEHNR and CDR2 FQNEAQ (reference sequence). This CDR3 has 15 amino acids. CDR3 nucleotide sequence: TGTGCCAGCAGCTTAATCCCTTTGGCAGGCCCCGAGCAGTACTTC. Its translation: CASSLIPLAGPEQYF. Using reference TRBV7-9 and TRBJ2-7 for the parts outside the CDR3, the full variable domain is DTGVSQNPRHKITKRGQNVTFRCDPISEHNRLYWYRQTLGQGPEFLTYFQNEAQLEKSRLLSDRFSAERPKGSFSTLEIQRTEQGDSAMYLCASSLIPLAGPEQYFGPGTRLTVT.

Turning to this clone: A read error may produce the germline difference seen at one junction end. The chain joins TRBV7-7 to TRBJ2-2; D may be TRBD2 (6 bases). Germline V gene sequence: CDR1 SSHAT, CDR2 FNYEAQ (reference sequence). The CDR3 length is 16 residues. The CDR3 DNA is TGTGCTAGCAGCCCAACCGGGACTGACGTCGCCGGGGAGCTGTTTTTT. Residues: CASSPTGTDVAGELFF.

J is TRBJ2-3 and V is TRBV5-4; D is perhaps TRBD1 (5 bases). Trimming removed 3 bases at V and 6 bases at J, with 11 bases between. CDR1 and CDR2 (germline): SGHNT, YYREEE (reference sequence). There are 13 residues in the CDR3. The DNA for the CDR3 is TGTGCCAGCAGCTCCGACAGCGCTGATACGCAGTATTTT. The encoded protein is CASSSDSADTQYF.

This sequence joins TRBV4-1 and TRBJ1-1; D may be TRBD1 (5 bases). Germline loops: CDR1 MGHRA, CDR2 YSYEKL. The CDR3 is made up of 16 amino acids. V lost 0 bases to trimming and J lost 3 bases, with 14 bases between them. In DNA, the CDR3 is TGCGCCAGCAGCCAAGATTGGCAGGGAAGGTACACTGAAGCTTTCTTT. Amino acids: CASSQDWQGRYTEAFF.

This sequence joins TRBV29-1 and TRBJ1-5; TRBD1 aligns across 9 bases. V lost 4 bases, J lost 3 bases, and 4 bases stayed unmatched. CDR3 length: 14 amino acids. Germline lookup yields CDR1 SQVTM and CDR2 ANQGSEA. CDR3 protein: CSVVGTGINQPQHF. The CDR3 DNA sequence: TGCAGCGTTGTTGGGACAGGGATCAATCAGCCCCAGCATTTT.

Concerning this clone: The junction does not match germline at one end; this may be a read error. The gene calls are TRBV7-7 and TRBJ2-2; 10 nucleotides agree with TRBD2. The CDR3 has 16 residues. CDR1 and CDR2 (germline): SSHAT, FNYEAQ (reference sequence). The CDR3 coding sequence is TGTGCTAGCAGCTCTTTCAGCGGGAGGGCCAGAGAGGAGCTGTTTTTT. Translation: CASSSFSGRAREELFF.

The gene calls are TRBV5-1 and TRBJ2-1; 8 nucleotides match TRBD2. This CDR3 is 15 amino acids long. Germline V CDR1 and CDR2: SGHRS, YFSETQ. The ends lost 0 bases at V and 5 bases at J; junction bases unmatched: 4. The CDR3 DNA reads TGCGCCAGCAGCTTGGGAACTAGCGGAAACAATGAGCAGTTCTTC. It is translated as CASSLGTSGNNEQFF.

The J gene is TRBJ2-7, the V gene TRBV10-1; 10 bases are shared with TRBD2. From germline, CDR1 is WNHNN and CDR2 SYGVQD (reference sequence). V gave up 2 bases and J gave up 7 bases; unmatched junction bases: 2. The CDR3 sequence is 13 residues long. The CDR3 loop is CASSETSGKEQYF. DNA for the CDR3: TGCGCCAGCAGTGAGACTAGCGGGAAAGAGCAGTACTTC.

The chain employs TRBV19 and TRBJ2-5; weak D call: TRBD1 (7 bases). This CDR3 is 13 amino acids long. CDR1 is LNHDA, CDR2 SQIVND, per germline (reference sequence). V shed 9 bases and J shed 7 bases, with 18 bases lying between them. CDR3 region: CARLRDSYRTQYF. The CDR3 nucleotides are TGTGCCAGACTGCGGGACAGCTATCGGACCCAGTACTTC.

This clone occurred a few times. The rearrangement links TRBV5-4 to TRBJ1-5; 8 bases match TRBD1. The germline V gene encodes CDR1 SGHNT and CDR2 YYREEE (reference sequence). The V and J ends lost 7 bases and 0 bases, in that order; junction bases with no gene match: 12. This CDR3 spans 17 amino acids. CDR3 protein: CASGLDRGGGSNQPQHF. The DNA of the CDR3 is TGTGCCAGCGGCCTAGACAGGGGTGGGGGTAGCAATCAGCCCCAGCATTTT. Variable domain in full (rest from reference TRBV5-4 and TRBJ1-5): ETGVTQSPTHLIKTRGQQVTLRCSSQSGHNTVSWYQQALGQGPQFIFQYYREEENGRGNFPPRFSGLQFPNYSSELNVNALELDDSALYLCASGLDRGGGSNQPQHFGDGTRLSIL.

The chain uses TRBV2 and TRBJ1-1, with TRBD1 identical over 7 bases. The V and J ends lost 5 bases and 1 base, in that order; junction bases with no gene match: 7. This CDR3 comprises 15 residues. The germline V gene encodes CDR1 SNHLY and CDR2 FYNNEI. CDR3: CASSTIDRENTEAFF. The CDR3, as DNA: TGTGCCAGCAGTACTATAGACAGGGAGAACACTGAAGCTTTCTTT. Full variable domain (missing parts from reference TRBV2 and TRBJ1-1): EPEVTQTPSHQVTQMGQEVILRCVPISNHLYFYWYRQILGQKVEFLVSFYNNEISEKSEIFDDQFSVERPDGSNFTLKIRSTKLEDSAMYFCASSTIDRENTEAFFGQGTRLTVV.

This clone appeared once. The CDR3 region is CASSLGLAGETQYF. In DNA form, the CDR3 reads TGTGCCAGCAGCTTAGGGCTAGCGGGCGAGACCCAGTACTTC. This chain links TRBV11-2 with TRBJ2-5, with 8 positions matching TRBD2. Germline CDR1 and CDR2: SGHAT and FQNNGV. The CDR3 is made up of 14 amino acids. The V and J ends lost 1 base and 5 bases, in that order; junction bases with no gene match: 3.

The chain employs TRBV18 and TRBJ2-7; 7 nucleotides match TRBD1. The CDR3 is made up of 14 amino acids. Trimming cost V 6 bases and J 5 bases; bases outside gene matches: 10. Looked up from germline, CDR1 is KGHSH and CDR2 is LQKENI. The CDR3, as DNA: TGTGCCAGCTCGATTCGGCAGGGGGACAACGAGCAGTACTTC. It is translated as CASSIRQGDNEQYF.

This clone has more than one count but fewer than ten. V and J are TRBV5-6 and TRBJ1-1; D gene ambiguous. Germline assignment: CDR1 SGHDT and CDR2 YYEEEE. There are 16 residues in the CDR3. V shed 0 bases and J shed 0 bases, with 12 bases lying between them. In nucleotides, the CDR3 is TGTGCCAGCAGCTTGGGCTCGACGACTGTGAACACTGAAGCTTTCTTT. This gives the protein CASSLGSTTVNTEAFF.